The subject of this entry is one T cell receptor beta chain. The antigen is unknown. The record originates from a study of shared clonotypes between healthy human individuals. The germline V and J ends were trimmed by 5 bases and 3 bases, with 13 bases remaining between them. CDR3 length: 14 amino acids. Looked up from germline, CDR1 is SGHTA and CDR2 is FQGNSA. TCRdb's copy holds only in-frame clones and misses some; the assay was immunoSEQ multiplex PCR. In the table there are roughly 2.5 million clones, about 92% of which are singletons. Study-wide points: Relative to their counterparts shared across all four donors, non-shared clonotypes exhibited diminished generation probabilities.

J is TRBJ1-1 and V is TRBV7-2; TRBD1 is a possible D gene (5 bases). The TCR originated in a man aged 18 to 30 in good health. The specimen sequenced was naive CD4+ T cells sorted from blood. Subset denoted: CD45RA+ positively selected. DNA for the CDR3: TGTGCCAGCAGCCGTGGCGGCAGGGACACTGAAGCTTTCTTT. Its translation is CASSRGGRDTEAFF. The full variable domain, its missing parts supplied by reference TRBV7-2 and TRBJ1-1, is GAGVSQSPSNKVTEKGKDVELRCDPISGHTALYWYRQSLGQGLEFLIYFQGNSAPDKSGLPSDRFSAERTGGSVSTLTIQRTQQEDSAVYLCASSRGGRDTEAFFGQGTRLTVV.